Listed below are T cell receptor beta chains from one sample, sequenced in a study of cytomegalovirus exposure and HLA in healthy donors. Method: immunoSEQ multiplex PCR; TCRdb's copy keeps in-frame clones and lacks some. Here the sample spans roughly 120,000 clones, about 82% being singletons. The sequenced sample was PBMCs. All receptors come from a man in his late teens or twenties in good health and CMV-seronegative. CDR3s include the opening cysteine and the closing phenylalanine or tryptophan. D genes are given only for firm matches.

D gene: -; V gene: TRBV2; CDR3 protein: CASDSFNQPQHF
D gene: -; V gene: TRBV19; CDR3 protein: CASRLSSGNTIYF
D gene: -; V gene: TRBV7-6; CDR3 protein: CASSLAHAGQTYEQYF
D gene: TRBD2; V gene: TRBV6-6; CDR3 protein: CASSTSSGTSSYEQYF
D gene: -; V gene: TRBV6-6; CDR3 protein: CASSYQESYEQYF
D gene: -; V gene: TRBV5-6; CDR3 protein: CASSLSQNQPQHF
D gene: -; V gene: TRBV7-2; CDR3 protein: CASSELAGYEQYF
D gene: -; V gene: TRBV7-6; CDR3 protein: CASSLRGNQPQHF
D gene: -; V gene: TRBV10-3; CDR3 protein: CAISESAGTSSYEQYF
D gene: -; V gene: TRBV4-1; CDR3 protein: CASSSRRRTGETQYF
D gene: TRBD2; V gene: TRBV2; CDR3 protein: CASSESGTSTYEQYF
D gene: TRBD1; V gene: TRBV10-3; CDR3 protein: CAISEPQGSSGNTIYF
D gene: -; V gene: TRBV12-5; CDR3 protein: CASGRDSNQPQHF
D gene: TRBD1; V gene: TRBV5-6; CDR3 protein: CASSVDLGQNYGYTF
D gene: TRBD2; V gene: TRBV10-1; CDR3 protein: CASSDVGGPYNEQFF
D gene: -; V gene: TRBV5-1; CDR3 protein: CASSLGQGSSGNTIYF
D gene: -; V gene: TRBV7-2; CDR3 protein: CASSLASGTSTDTQYF
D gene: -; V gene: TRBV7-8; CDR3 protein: CASSRSPGDYGYTF
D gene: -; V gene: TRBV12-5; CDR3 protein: CASGLSGELFF
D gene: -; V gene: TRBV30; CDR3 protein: CAWSVYRAYGYTF
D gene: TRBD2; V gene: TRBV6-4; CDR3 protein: CASSDSSGLAGALLYF
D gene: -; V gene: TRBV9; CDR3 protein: CASSPDRTYEQYF
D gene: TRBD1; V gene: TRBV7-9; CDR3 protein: CASSLGPLTGGSSPLHF
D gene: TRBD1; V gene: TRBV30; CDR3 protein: CAWTWDRGSLNTGELFF
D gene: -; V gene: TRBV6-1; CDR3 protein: CASSEAGGGGSYGYTF
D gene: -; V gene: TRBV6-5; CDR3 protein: CAIGRGGISNQPQHF
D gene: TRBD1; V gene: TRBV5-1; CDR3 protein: CASSLATGVNEQYF
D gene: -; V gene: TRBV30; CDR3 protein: CAWSVRRSSYNSPLHF
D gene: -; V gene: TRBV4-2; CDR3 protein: CASGLETGANVLTF
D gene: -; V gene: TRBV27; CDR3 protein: CASSLSRTNTGELFF
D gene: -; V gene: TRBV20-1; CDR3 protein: CSAGGAGGYTF
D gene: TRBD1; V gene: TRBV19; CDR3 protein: CASSRTGGPGYTF
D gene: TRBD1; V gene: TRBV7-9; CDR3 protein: CASSLGDRQNQPQHF
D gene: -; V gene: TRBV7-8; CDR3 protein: CASSLGVGVAASYEQYF
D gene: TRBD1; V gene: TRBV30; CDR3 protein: CAWSVWGQGDTGELFF
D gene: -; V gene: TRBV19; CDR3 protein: CASSAEKGLNTEAFF
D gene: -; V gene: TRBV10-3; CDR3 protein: CATRLVGELNTEAFF
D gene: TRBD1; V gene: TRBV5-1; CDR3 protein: CASSLGWGQGGHEQYF
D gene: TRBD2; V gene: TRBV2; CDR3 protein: CASIGGGRMRLTDTQYF
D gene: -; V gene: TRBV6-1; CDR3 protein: CASIARRGNTGELFF
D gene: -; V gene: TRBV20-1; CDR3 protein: CSGQTGEKLFF
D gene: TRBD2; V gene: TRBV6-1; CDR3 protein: CASSRERETYNEQFF
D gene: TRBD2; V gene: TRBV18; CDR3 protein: CASSPVRAGGTTDTQYF